Presented here are 17 T cell receptor beta chains from one specimen sequenced in a study of T-cell reconstitution after alpha-beta-depleted transplantation in children. Molecular barcoding with unique molecular identifiers was used for the TCRbeta library. Using its own MiXCR run on the PCR reads, TCRdb lists one record per CDR3 protein. In the table there are some 240,000 distinct CDR3 sequences, approximately 12% of which are singletons. The material sequenced was PBMCs from the stem cell graft donor, taken from the stem cell graft. These receptors were collected from a human donor who donated a stem cell graft to a child with acute lymphoblastic leukemia.

There are many counts of this clonotype. This rearrangement joins TRBV11-2 to TRBJ2-6, with TRBD2 identical over 8 bases. V shed 3 bases, J shed 4 bases, and the junction held 11 bases outside the gene matches. Germline values: CDR1 SGHAT, CDR2 FQNNGV. CDR3 length: 18 amino acids. This CDR3 reads CASSLPRGSGVGANVLTF. CDR3 bases: TGTGCCAGCAGCTTGCCCAGGGGTAGCGGGGTAGGGGCCAACGTCCTGACTTTC.

This clonotype was counted many times. The chain carries TRBV9 and TRBJ2-2; no firm D call. Between the trimmed V and J ends, which lost 4 bases and 0 bases, there was a span of 13 bases. CDR1 and CDR2 from the germline V gene are SGDLS and YYNGEE. The length of the CDR3 is 16 residues. Here the CDR3 reads CASSPGPTANTGELFF. The CDR3 DNA reads as TGTGCCAGCAGCCCTGGCCCCACAGCGAACACCGGGGAGCTGTTTTTT.

This clonotype was seen many times. The chain carries TRBV20-1 and TRBJ2-7; no firm D call. The germline CDR1 and CDR2 sequences are DFQATT and SNEGSKA (reference sequence). The V end was cut by 3 bases, the J end by 1 base, with 10 bases between. The CDR3 is made up of 13 amino acids. This CDR3 reads CSASGRPSYEQYF. For the CDR3, the DNA is TGCAGTGCTAGCGGCCGTCCTTCCTACGAGCAGTACTTC.

Ten or more counts support this clonotype. The chain has TRBV6-4 and TRBJ2-7; D tentatively reads TRBD1 or TRBD2 (5 bases each). CDR3 size: 15 residues. Germline V gene lookup returns CDR1 MRHNA and CDR2 SNTAGT. Trimming left V 7 bases short and J 1 base short, with 17 bases between. The CDR3 DNA sequence: TGTGCCAGCAATACTAGGGGAGCGCCTTCCTACGAGCAGTACTTC. This sequence encodes CASNTRGAPSYEQYF.

At least ten counts were recorded for this clonotype. The gene calls are TRBV7-9 and TRBJ2-1; possibly TRBD2 for D (6 bases). CDR3 size: 15 residues. Trimming shortened V by 6 bases and J by 0 bases, and 12 bases separated the two germline ends. In germline, CDR1 is SEHNR, CDR2 FQNEAQ (reference sequence). DNA for the CDR3: TGTGCCAGCAGTCCTTACGGGAGCTCCTACAATGAGCAGTTCTTC. It encodes CASSPYGSSYNEQFF. Full variable domain (remainder filled in from reference TRBV7-9 and TRBJ2-1): DTGVSQNPRHKITKRGQNVTFRCDPISEHNRLYWYRQTLGQGPEFLTYFQNEAQLEKSRLLSDRFSAERPKGSFSTLEIQRTEQGDSAMYLCASSPYGSSYNEQFFGPGTRLTVL.

The table lists this clonotype with many counts. This chain connects TRBV28 to TRBJ2-7; D not certain. The ends were cut back, 2 bases at V and 4 bases at J, with 6 bases in the middle. Per germline, CDR1 MDHEN and CDR2 SYDVKM. The CDR3 contains 12 residues. The CDR3 here is CASSLPGYEQYF. CDR3 sequence (DNA): TGTGCCAGCAGTTTACCGGGTTACGAGCAGTACTTC.

This clonotype occurred many times. J is TRBJ1-1 and V is TRBV7-9, with a tentative D call TRBD1 (6 bases). V gave up 1 base and J gave up 1 base, with 13 bases separating them. The germline gives CDR1 SEHNR, CDR2 FQNEAQ (reference sequence). The CDR3 is made up of 16 amino acids. Here the CDR3 reads CASSLDFGRGNTEAFF. Written as DNA, the CDR3 is TGTGCCAGCAGCTTAGATTTCGGCAGGGGGAACACTGAAGCTTTCTTT.

In regard to this clonotype: This may be a read error, as it is one base from a much larger clone. This chain uses TRBV20-1 with TRBJ1-4; possibly TRBD1 for D (6 bases). CDR1 is DFQATT and CDR2 is SNEGSKA in the germline V gene (reference sequence). CDR3 length: 14 amino acids. The CDR3 here is CSPRGDNRNEKLFF. CDR3 nucleotide sequence: TGCAGTCCTAGAGGGGACAACCGAAATGAAAAACTGTTTTTT.

The CDR3 DNA follows: TGCAGCGTTGAACTCCAGGGAGGCCTACCCCCCTACGAGCAGTACTTC. Its protein product is CSVELQGGLPPYEQYF. The chain carries TRBV29-1 and TRBJ2-7; a possible D gene is TRBD2 (6 bases). The V gene lost 2 bases and the J gene lost 2 bases, with 19 bases spanning the gap. CDR1 and CDR2 (germline): SQVTM, ANQGSEA. The length of the CDR3 is 16 residues.

The chain recombines TRBV18 with TRBJ2-6; tentatively, D is TRBD2 (5 bases). Germline V gives CDR1 KGHSH, CDR2 LQKENI. Trimming left V 3 bases short and J 2 bases short, with 5 bases between. The CDR3 is 14 residues long. CDR3 residues: CASSPEAGANVLTF. Here the CDR3 DNA reads TGTGCCAGCTCACCGGAGGCTGGGGCCAACGTCCTGACTTTC. Variable domain in full (rest from reference TRBV18 and TRBJ2-6): NAGVMQNPRHLVRRRGQEARLRCSPMKGHSHVYWYRQLPEEGLKFMVYLQKENIIDESGMPKERFSAEFPKEGPSILRIQQVVRGDSAAYFCASSPEAGANVLTFGAGSRLTVL.

This clonotype was seen more than once but under ten times. This chain joins TRBV20-1 and TRBJ2-7; 10 bases match TRBD2. This CDR3 has 14 residues. V trimming: 7 bases; J trimming: 6 bases; junction bases outside the gene matches: 12. Germline V gene sequence: CDR1 DFQATT, CDR2 SNEGSKA (reference sequence). The CDR3 coding sequence is TGCAGTGGTAAACCCGGGACTAGCGACCGCGAGCAGTACTTC. As protein: CSGKPGTSDREQYF.

V and J are TRBV7-9 and TRBJ1-4, with 7 bases fitting TRBD1. Germline V gene sequence: CDR1 SEHNR, CDR2 FQNEAQ (reference sequence). Trimming removed 5 bases from V and 4 bases from J; junction bases left unmatched: 7. This CDR3 region has 15 residues. The CDR3 DNA reads as TGTGCCAGCAGCCCACCCCGGGACAGTAATGAAAAACTGTTTTTT. Its translation: CASSPPRDSNEKLFF.

This clonotype was observed many times. V and J are TRBV6-2 or TRBV6-3 and TRBJ2-1; TRBD2 agrees at 14 bases. CDR1 is MNHEY and CDR2 is SVGEGT in the germline V gene. The CDR3 is 17 amino acids. V was pared by 4 bases and J by 5 bases, with 7 bases of the junction left unmatched. For the CDR3, the DNA is TGTGCCAGCAGTTCACGGACTAGCGGGAGGCGGAACAATGAGCAGTTCTTC. This gives the protein CASSSRTSGRRNNEQFF.

The sample holds many counts of this clonotype. The CDR3 DNA reads as TGTGCCAGCAGCGACGGGTATGGCTACACCTTC. It specifies CASSDGYGYTF. This sequence joins TRBV27 and TRBJ1-2; unclear D gene. Germline V gene sequence: CDR1 MNHEY, CDR2 SMNVEV (reference sequence). V was trimmed by 6 bases and J by 5 bases, leaving 7 bases between them. The CDR3 has 11 residues.

This clonotype turned up a few times. The chain has TRBV23-1 and TRBJ2-2; the D gene could be TRBD1 or TRBD2 (5 bases each). TRBV23-1 is filed as an ORF, its function uncertain. V dropped 2 bases and J dropped 2 bases, with 18 bases sitting between them. There are 18 residues in the CDR3. CDR3 DNA: TGCGCCAGCAGTCAAATTCCGGGTCTGGGGGAAAACACCGGGGAGCTGTTTTTT. Encoded protein: CASSQIPGLGENTGELFF.

This clonotype was observed many times. The V and J genes are TRBV7-2 and TRBJ1-1; D remains unclear. Deletions cut 1 base from V and 3 bases from J, with 9 bases between. Germline assignment: CDR1 SGHTA and CDR2 FQGNSA. This CDR3 region has 14 residues. CDR3 residues: CASSLVSAYTEAFF. The CDR3 DNA reads TGTGCCAGCAGCTTAGTGAGTGCCTACACTGAAGCTTTCTTT.

This clonotype was seen repeatedly, ten times or more. The chain carries TRBV10-3 and TRBJ1-1, with D hard to call. The V gene's germline CDR1 is ENHRY and CDR2 SYGVKD. V was clipped by 0 bases and J by 5 bases, with 1 base between them. The length of the CDR3 is 11 residues. CDR3 protein: CAISESTEAFF. The CDR3 DNA follows: TGTGCCATCAGTGAGTCGACTGAAGCTTTCTTT.